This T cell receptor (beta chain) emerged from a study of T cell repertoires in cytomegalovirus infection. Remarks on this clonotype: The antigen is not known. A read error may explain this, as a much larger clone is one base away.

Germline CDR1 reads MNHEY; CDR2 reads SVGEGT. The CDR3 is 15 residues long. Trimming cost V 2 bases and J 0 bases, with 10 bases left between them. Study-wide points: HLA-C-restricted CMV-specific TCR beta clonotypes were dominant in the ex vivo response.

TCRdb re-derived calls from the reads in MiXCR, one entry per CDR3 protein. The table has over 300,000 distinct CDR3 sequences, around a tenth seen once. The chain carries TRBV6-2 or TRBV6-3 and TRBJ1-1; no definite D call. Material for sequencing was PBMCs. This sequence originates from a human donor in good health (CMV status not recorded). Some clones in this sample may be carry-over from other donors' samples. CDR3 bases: TGTGCCAGCAGTTACGCGGTGGGAGTGAACACTGAAGCTTTCTTT. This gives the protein CASSYAVGVNTEAFF.